This T cell receptor (beta chain) was identified during a study of T cell repertoires in cytomegalovirus infection. TCRdb ran MiXCR on the reads and lists one entry per CDR3 protein. The sample contains roughly 990,000 distinct CDR3 sequences, approximately 32% of which appear only once. Germline values: CDR1 SGHNT, CDR2 YYREEE (reference sequence). The CDR3 consists of 14 residues. V was shortened by 4 bases and J by 5 bases, with 15 bases between the two germline ends. A word on this clonotype: The antigen is unknown.

V usage is TRBV5-4 and J usage is TRBJ2-5; D possibly corresponds to TRBD1 (6 bases). The TCR comes from a human donor in good health (CMV status not recorded). Some clones in this sample may be carry-over from other donors' samples. The sample was cultured CD8+ T cells from PBMCs, taken from culture after CMV antigen stimulation. The CDR3 DNA reads TGTGCCAGCAGCAACCAGGGGAAAGGGGAGACCCAGTACTTC. It specifies CASSNQGKGETQYF.